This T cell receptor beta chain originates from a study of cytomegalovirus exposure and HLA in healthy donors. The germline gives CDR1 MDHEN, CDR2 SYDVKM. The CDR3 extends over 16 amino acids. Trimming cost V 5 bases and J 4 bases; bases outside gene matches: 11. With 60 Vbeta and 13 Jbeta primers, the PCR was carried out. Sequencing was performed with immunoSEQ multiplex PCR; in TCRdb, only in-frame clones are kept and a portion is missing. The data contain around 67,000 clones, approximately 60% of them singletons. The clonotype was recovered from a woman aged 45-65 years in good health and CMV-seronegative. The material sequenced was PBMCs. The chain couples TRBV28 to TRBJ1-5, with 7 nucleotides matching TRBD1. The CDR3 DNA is TGTGCCAGCAGTCCCCCTACAGGGGTTGATAATCAGCCCCAGCATTTT. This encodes CASSPPTGVDNQPQHF.